This is a list of T cell receptor beta chains from one sample in a study of blood T cell repertoires in COVID-19. Profiled with immunoSEQ multiplex PCR; TCRdb holds only in-frame clones, not every one. Among 250,000 or so clones listed, around 90% were seen once. The sequencing input was peripheral blood. These receptors originate from a woman aged 55-75 years with COVID-19, enrolled during active disease. The CDR3 runs from the conserved cysteine through the conserved F or W. A D gene is named only where the DNA matches it firmly. The size of a clone is reported for some rows only, either as once, few or many, or as a class for expanded clones.

cdr3_nt cdr3_aa clone_size j_call v_call d_call
TGTGCCAGCAGCTTAGAATTGGCCGGGGGGCCCACTGAAGCTTTCTTT CASSLELAGGPTEAFF once TRBJ1-1 TRBV7-8 -
TGTGCCAGCAGCCAAGCCGGGAGCCTCCTCCCCGTGAACAAAGAGACCCAGTACTTC CASSQAGSLLPVNKETQYF once TRBJ2-5 TRBV4-2 -
TGTGCCAGCAGAGCCTACAGGACAGGGGGGTTGTCCGGGGAGCTGTTTTTT CASRAYRTGGLSGELFF - TRBJ2-2 TRBV2 TRBD1
TGCGCCAGCAGCTTGGCCCTCGGGACAGGGAGGAACACTGAAGCTTTCTTT CASSLALGTGRNTEAFF - TRBJ1-1 TRBV5-1 TRBD1
TGTGCCAGCAGTTACCCCAGGGGGCGAAACCCTGAAGCTTTCTTT CASSYPRGRNPEAFF - TRBJ1-1 TRBV6-2/TRBV6-3 TRBD1
TGTGCCAGCAGCTTGTCTGTGGGGCGAACTGGAAACACCATATATTTT CASSLSVGRTGNTIYF few TRBJ1-3 TRBV5-5 -
TGTGCCAGCAGCGTGGCGGGGAACCTGGAGGGGGGCTACACCTTC CASSVAGNLEGGYTF - TRBJ1-2 TRBV9 -
TGTGCCAGCAGTTACACAGGGGGCCCGTACGAGCAGTACTTC CASSYTGGPYEQYF - TRBJ2-7 TRBV6-5 TRBD1
TGTGCCTGGAGTGTATGGGGGGTCCAGCCCCAGCATTTT CAWSVWGVQPQHF - TRBJ1-5 TRBV30 -
TGTGCCAGTAGTATAGGGGGGCACCTGATCTATGGCTACACCTTC CASSIGGHLIYGYTF few TRBJ1-2 TRBV19 -
TGCGCCAGCAGCCAAGGTGAACTAGCCTGGGACATTCAGTACTTC CASSQGELAWDIQYF - TRBJ2-4 TRBV4-1 -
TGTGCCACCCTAAAGGGACATCTGCGTGAAGCTTTCTTT CATLKGHLREAFF - TRBJ1-1 TRBV5-8 -
TGTGCCAGCAGCCAAGTGGGCGACACCATATATTTT CASSQVGDTIYF - TRBJ1-3 TRBV4-2 -
TGTGCCAGCAATCTTCGGCAGGGGTATGAAAAACTGTTTTTT CASNLRQGYEKLFF - TRBJ1-4 TRBV2 -
TGTGCCAGTAGTACCAACCTGGGGCGGGGTTCACCCCTCCACTTT CASSTNLGRGSPLHF - TRBJ1-6 TRBV19 -
TGTGCCAGCAGTTTCGCAGGGGAAAGCTATGGCTACACCTTC CASSFAGESYGYTF - TRBJ1-2 TRBV27 -
TGTGCCAGCAGCCAAGCCCGTGCCAGCTCTGGGGCCAACGTCCTGACTTTC CASSQARASSGANVLTF - TRBJ2-6 TRBV4-2 -
TGTGCCAGCAATATGGACAGGGGGTTTACTGAAGCTTTCTTT CASNMDRGFTEAFF - TRBJ1-1 TRBV6-5 TRBD1
TGTGCCAGCATTGGGACTCGCGTTCAGCCCCAGCATTTT CASIGTRVQPQHF once TRBJ1-5 TRBV6-5 -
TGTGCCAGCAGTCGCCAGGCTAACTATGGCTACACCTTC CASSRQANYGYTF - TRBJ1-2 TRBV6-2/TRBV6-3 -
TGTGCCAGCATGTCGACTAGCTTCCCCACAGATACGCAGTATTTT CASMSTSFPTDTQYF - TRBJ2-3 TRBV21-1 -
TGTGCCAGCAGCCTAGTACAGGGGGCGTTTATTGGAGACACTGAAGCTTTCTTT CASSLVQGAFIGDTEAFF - TRBJ1-1 TRBV6-2/TRBV6-3 TRBD1
TGTGCCAGCAGTTACTCGAAAGGGGTTAATGAGCAGTTCTTC CASSYSKGVNEQFF once TRBJ2-1 TRBV6-5 -
TGCGCCAGTGTAAATAGCCTTGAAGCTTTCTTT CASVNSLEAFF - TRBJ1-1 TRBV5-1 -
TGCGCCAGCAGCCAAGACCCGGGACAGGGGGTTCGCTATGCTGGCTACACCTTC CASSQDPGQGVRYAGYTF - TRBJ1-2 TRBV4-3 TRBD1
TGCGCCAGCAGCTCCCAGACAGGGGGCACTGAAGCTTTCTTT CASSSQTGGTEAFF few TRBJ1-1 TRBV5-1 TRBD1
TGTGCCAGCAGTTCAGGGGAAGCAACTAATGAAAAACTGTTTTTT CASSSGEATNEKLFF - TRBJ1-4 TRBV27 -
TGTGCCAGCAGTTACAGCGAGGGCTACACCTTC CASSYSEGYTF - TRBJ1-2 TRBV6-2/TRBV6-3 -
TGTGCCTGGGCCCCCGTGGTTGGCTTGATGGGAAACACCATATATTTT CAWAPVVGLMGNTIYF - TRBJ1-3 TRBV30 -
TGTGCCATCAGTGGATCGATTATAGGGGCGAACACCGAAAAACTGTTTTTT CAISGSIIGANTEKLFF - TRBJ1-4 TRBV10-3 -